This T cell receptor (beta chain) was sequenced during a study of T cell repertoires in cytomegalovirus infection. Study-wide context: Indicated by public TCR beta signatures were CMV infection and matching HLA type.

TCRdb fed the reads into MiXCR, producing one record per CDR3 protein. The sample has around 740,000 distinct CDR3 sequences, approximately 40% seen once. The CDR3 runs to 17 residues. From germline, CDR1 is MNHGY and CDR2 SAAAGT. Note on this clonotype: Its antigen is still unknown. This clone may be a read error of a much larger clone one base away.

Regarding the study as a whole: It was HLA-C-restricted CMV-specific TCR beta clonotypes that dominated the response ex vivo. Identification of carriers of CMV plus the relevant HLA was performed using cumulative public TCR beta family frequency.

Sequencing was carried out using PBMCs. The chain combines TRBV6-8 with TRBJ2-2; D perhaps matches TRBD2 (6 bases). This TCR was recovered from a human donor in good health (CMV status not recorded). Some clones in this sample may be carry-over from other donors' samples. The CDR3 DNA reads TGTGCCAGCAGTTACTCGATGGGAGGAGGGAACGCCGGGGAGCTGTTTTTT. Protein sequence: CASSYSMGGGNAGELFF.